Listed below are T cell receptor beta chains from one sample, sequenced in a study of response to subunit inactivated influenza vaccine. MiXCR was run by TCRdb on the RT-PCR reads, yielding one entry per CDR3 protein. The sample lists some 600,000 distinct CDR3 sequences, approximately 14% occurring once. The sample here was PBMCs from blood, taken around 15 days before vaccination. The receptors originated from a man aged 50 to 59 who received an inactivated influenza vaccine. Each CDR3 is given with its conserved first and last residue. The order of the fields is D gene, CDR3 length, clone size, V gene, J gene, CDR3 DNA, CDR3 protein. A D gene is named only where the DNA matches it firmly. Expanded clones get a size class; other rows say once, few or many, or leave the size out.

>TRBD1|16|many|TRBV27|TRBJ2-1
TGTGCCAGCAGTTTGTTACCGGGACAGAGTTACAATGAGCAGTTCTTC
CASSLLPGQSYNEQFF
>TRBD1|17|few|TRBV20-1|TRBJ2-4
TGCAGTGCTAGCAGAGGGACAGGGGTTGGAGCCAAAAACATTCAGTACTTC
CSASRGTGVGAKNIQYF
>NA|14|many|TRBV5-1|TRBJ2-7
TGCGCCAGCAGCTCCTCACTAGAACCATACGAGCAGTACTTC
CASSSSLEPYEQYF
>TRBD1|15|NA|TRBV12-3/TRBV12-4|TRBJ1-6
TGTGGCAGCAGTTTAGGTGGGACAGGGAATTCACCCCTCCACTTT
CGSSLGGTGNSPLHF
>NA|19|NA|TRBV25-1|TRBJ2-2
TGTGCCAGGCAGACCCCCTTAGGAAGAGGGCCCAAAGGGACCGGGGAGCTGTTTTTT
CARQTPLGRGPKGTGELFF
>TRBD2|14|NA|TRBV5-6|TRBJ2-3
TGTGCCAGCAGCTACGGGGGGGGCACAGATACGCAGTATTTT
CASSYGGGTDTQYF
>NA|14|few|TRBV4-2|TRBJ2-7
TGTGCCAGCAGCCAATATGAGGACTCCTACGAGCAGTACTTC
CASSQYEDSYEQYF
>NA|13|NA|TRBV28|TRBJ2-3
TGTGCCAGCAGCCCCGGATATACAGATACGCAGTATTTT
CASSPGYTDTQYF
>NA|15|NA|TRBV5-1|TRBJ2-7
TGCGCCAGCAGCTTGGCACCGTCGAGCACCTACGAGCAGTACTTC
CASSLAPSSTYEQYF
>TRBD1|15|NA|TRBV24-1|TRBJ2-7
TGTGCCACCAGTGACTCCGACAGGGATGCCTACGAGCAGTACTTC
CATSDSDRDAYEQYF
>NA|13|NA|TRBV29-1|TRBJ2-1
TGCAGCGTTGTCTTCCTAGCGACGAATGAGCAGTTCTTC
CSVVFLATNEQFF
>NA|15|few|TRBV12-3/TRBV12-4|TRBJ1-2
TGTGCCAGCAGTTTAGTGGGGCGGTATGACTATGGCTACACCTTC
CASSLVGRYDYGYTF
>NA|15|NA|TRBV3-1|TRBJ2-5
TGTGCCAGCAGCCAAGATCCCACAGGCTGGGAGACCCAGTACTTC
CASSQDPTGWETQYF
>NA|15|NA|TRBV4-1|TRBJ2-7
TGCGCCAGCAGCCATAGAGACAGAAGCACCCACGAGCAGTACTTC
CASSHRDRSTHEQYF